Following are 18 T cell receptor beta chains from one sample sequenced in a study of T cells after yellow fever vaccination. TCRdb re-called the 5' RACE reads with MiXCR, one entry per CDR3 protein. This sample has 510,000 or so distinct CDR3 sequences, with 15% to 20% found just once. The sample was PBMCs, taken 15 days after the yellow fever booster vaccination. The receptor source for this set is a man younger than 45 who received the YFV17D yellow fever vaccine.

The rearrangement joins TRBV2 to TRBJ2-7; no reliable D call. This CDR3 spans 12 amino acids. Germline CDR1 is SNHLY and CDR2 is FYNNEI. Trimming removed 8 bases from V and 3 bases from J, with 11 bases in between. The CDR3 bases are TGTGCCAGCGGATCACGCAACTACGAGCAGTACTTC. Amino acids: CASGSRNYEQYF. The full variable domain, rest sourced from reference TRBV2 and TRBJ2-7, is EPEVTQTPSHQVTQMGQEVILRCVPISNHLYFYWYRQILGQKVEFLVSFYNNEISEKSEIFDDQFSVERPDGSNFTLKIRSTKLEDSAMYFCASGSRNYEQYFGPGTRLTVT.

This clonotype was seen repeatedly, ten times or more. The rearrangement links TRBV20-1 to TRBJ2-1; TRBD2 matches at 11 bases. From germline, CDR1 is DFQATT and CDR2 SNEGSKA (reference sequence). The CDR3 covers 14 residues. V lost 3 bases, J lost 8 bases, and 6 bases stayed unmatched. CDR3 loop: CSASTSGRLDEQFF. The CDR3 DNA reads as TGCAGTGCTAGTACTAGCGGGAGACTAGATGAGCAGTTCTTC.

The sample holds one count of this clonotype. Here the CDR3 DNA reads TGCAGTGCTAGTGGGGATTTGGCGAACACCGGGGAGCTGTTTTTT. Translating gives CSASGDLANTGELFF. The chain combines TRBV20-1 with TRBJ2-2; unclear D gene. Looked up from germline, CDR1 is DFQATT and CDR2 is SNEGSKA (reference sequence). This CDR3 region has 15 residues. V was cut by 3 bases and J by 0 bases, with 11 bases left in between.

This clonotype was seen only a few times. The chain recombines TRBV5-1 with TRBJ2-1, with 9 nucleotides matching TRBD2. CDR3 length equals 15 residues. Germline CDR1 and CDR2: SGHRS and YFSETQ. Germline trimming cut 5 bases from V and 3 bases from J; bases unmatched to any gene: 6. CDR3 amino acids: CASREWTSDYNEQFF. The CDR3 DNA reads TGCGCCAGCAGAGAATGGACTAGCGACTACAATGAGCAGTTCTTC.

This clonotype appeared a few times. V gene TRBV12-3 or TRBV12-4 combines with J gene TRBJ2-7, with 9 bases fitting TRBD2. Trimming removed 2 bases from V and 4 bases from J; junction bases left unmatched: 6. This CDR3 has 15 amino acids. As DNA, the CDR3 is TGTGCCAGCAGTTTAAGTAGCGGGGGCGTGTACGAGCAGTACTTC. It specifies CASSLSSGGVYEQYF.

The J gene is TRBJ2-1, the V gene TRBV5-1; D gene unclear. Deletions cut 1 base from V and 6 bases from J, with 5 bases between. Germline V gene data show CDR1 as SGHRS and CDR2 as YFSETQ. CDR3 length equals 12 residues. As DNA, the CDR3 is TGCGCCAGCAGCTTGTTTGGCAATGAGCAGTTCTTC. Amino acids: CASSLFGNEQFF. The variable domain in full, completed from reference TRBV5-1 and TRBJ2-1, reads KAGVTQTPRYLIKTRGQQVTLSCSPISGHRSVSWYQQTPGQGLQFLFEYFSETQRNKGNFPGRFSGRQFSNSRSEMNVSTLELGDSALYLCASSLFGNEQFFGPGTRLTVL.

The rearrangement joins TRBV12-3 or TRBV12-4 to TRBJ2-3; 9 nucleotides line up with TRBD2. This CDR3 comprises 15 residues. V lost 3 bases to trimming and J lost 5 bases; unmatched junction nucleotides: 6. CDR3 sequence (DNA): TGTGCCAGCAGTTTTTCCGGAGCGGGAGGAGATACGCAGTATTTT. It specifies CASSFSGAGGDTQYF.

The chain employs TRBV15 and TRBJ1-2, with no clear D. Germline lookup yields CDR1 LNHNV and CDR2 YYDKDF (reference sequence). The CDR3 extends over 13 amino acids. Trimming removed 0 bases at V and 8 bases at J, with 10 bases between. DNA for the CDR3: TGTGCCACCAGCAGAGATCTCATCCGGGGCTACACCTTC. Residues: CATSRDLIRGYTF.

V is TRBV27 and J is TRBJ2-1; 16 bases agree with TRBD2. Trimming cost V 5 bases and J 9 bases; bases outside gene matches: 7. CDR1 MNHEY and CDR2 SMNVEV come from the germline V gene (reference sequence). The CDR3 is 16 residues long. The CDR3 spells CASSPTGTSGRVEQFF. Here the CDR3 DNA reads TGTGCCAGCAGTCCAACCGGGACTAGCGGGAGGGTTGAGCAGTTCTTC.

The gene calls are TRBV7-9 and TRBJ2-3; D perhaps matches TRBD1 (5 bases). Germline CDR1 SEHNR, CDR2 FQNEAQ (reference sequence). CDR3 length: 15 residues. Between the trimmed V and J ends, which lost 3 bases and 1 base, there was a span of 11 bases. CDR3 sequence reads: CASSFPTGGTDTQYF. The CDR3 DNA reads TGTGCCAGCAGCTTCCCAACAGGTGGCACAGATACGCAGTATTTT.

The CDR3 sequence is CATSSLGGPEQFF. DNA of the CDR3: TGTGCCACCAGCTCCCTTGGCGGTCCTGAGCAGTTCTTC. The rearrangement links TRBV15 to TRBJ2-1; D gene ambiguous. V was cut by 5 bases and J by 9 bases, with 14 bases left in between. Germline V gene lookup returns CDR1 LNHNV and CDR2 YYDKDF (reference sequence). There are 13 residues in the CDR3.

The chain combines TRBV20-1 with TRBJ2-7; D call uncertain. This CDR3 has 12 amino acids. CDR1 is DFQATT and CDR2 is SNEGSKA in the germline V gene (reference sequence). V lost 4 bases and J 3 bases, leaving 10 bases between the germline ends. CDR3 in DNA: TGCAGTGCTAAAAGGTCCGACTACGAGCAGTACTTC. It translates to CSAKRSDYEQYF.

This clonotype was detected only a few times. The chain joins TRBV9 to TRBJ2-2; 11 bases agree with TRBD2. Germline-derived CDR1 and CDR2 are SGDLS and YYNGEE. The CDR3 has 17 amino acids. J gave up 5 bases and V 3 bases, and 9 bases lay outside the gene matches. CDR3 residues: CASSGPLAGDSTGELFF. CDR3 bases: TGTGCCAGCAGCGGTCCACTAGCGGGAGATAGTACCGGGGAGCTGTTTTTT.

This clonotype was seen only a few times. The chain combines TRBV15 with TRBJ2-7; D remains ambiguous. The CDR3 is 13 amino acids. Germline values: CDR1 LNHNV, CDR2 YYDKDF (reference sequence). The germline V and J ends were trimmed by 3 bases and 2 bases, with 8 bases remaining between them. For the CDR3, the DNA is TGTGCCACCAGCAGTCGGCTTACCTACGAGCAGTACTTC. Translation gives CATSSRLTYEQYF.

This chain connects TRBV20-1 to TRBJ2-1; 11 nucleotides line up with TRBD2. This CDR3 has 13 residues. The germline gives CDR1 DFQATT, CDR2 SNEGSKA (reference sequence). Trimming at V came to 2 bases and at J to 9 bases, leaving 3 bases not matched to a gene. DNA of the CDR3: TGCAGTGCTAGACGGCTAGCGGGAGGTGAGCAGTTCTTC. Translation: CSARRLAGGEQFF.

The chain links TRBV20-1 to TRBJ2-3, with a tentative D call TRBD2 (5 bases). This CDR3 has 14 residues. Germline-derived CDR1 and CDR2 are DFQATT and SNEGSKA (reference sequence). Trimming shortened V by 6 bases and J by 2 bases, and 15 bases separated the two germline ends. CDR3 amino acids: CSAKSGAYTDTQYF. CDR3 DNA sequence: TGCAGTGCAAAAAGCGGAGCTTACACAGATACGCAGTATTTT.

The chain uses TRBV20-1 and TRBJ2-1, with 8 positions matching TRBD2. Germline CDR1 DFQATT, CDR2 SNEGSKA (reference sequence). The CDR3 is 15 residues long. V shed 4 bases and J 6 bases; nucleotides not matched to a gene: 11. For the CDR3, the DNA is TGCAGTGCTACAGGCTCAAGCGGGAGAGGCAATGAGCAGTTCTTC. Translated, it gives CSATGSSGRGNEQFF.

J is TRBJ1-5 and V is TRBV14; TRBD1 might be the D (6 bases). The CDR3 has 14 amino acids. Between the trimmed V and J ends, which lost 7 bases and 6 bases, there was a span of 16 bases. Germline values: CDR1 SGHDN, CDR2 FVKESK. The DNA for the CDR3 is TGTGCCAGCAAACTCCTACAGGGCGCTCAGCCCCAGCATTTT. It is translated as CASKLLQGAQPQHF. Full variable domain (rest looked up from reference TRBV14 and TRBJ1-5): EAGVTQFPSHSVIEKGQTVTLRCDPISGHDNLYWYRRVMGKEIKFLLHFVKESKQDESGMPNNRFLAERTGGTYSTLKVQPAELEDSGVYFCASKLLQGAQPQHFGDGTRLSIL.